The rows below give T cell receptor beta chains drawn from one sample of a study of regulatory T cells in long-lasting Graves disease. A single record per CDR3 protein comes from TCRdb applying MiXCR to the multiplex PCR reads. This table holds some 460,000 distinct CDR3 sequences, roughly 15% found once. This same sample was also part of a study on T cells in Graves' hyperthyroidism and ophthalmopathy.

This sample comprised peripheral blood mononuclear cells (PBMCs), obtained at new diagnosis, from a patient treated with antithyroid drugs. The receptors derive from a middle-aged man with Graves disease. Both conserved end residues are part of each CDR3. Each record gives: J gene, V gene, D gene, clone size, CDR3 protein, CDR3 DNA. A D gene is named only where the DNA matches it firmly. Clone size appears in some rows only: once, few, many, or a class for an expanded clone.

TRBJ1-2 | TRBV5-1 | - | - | CASSGGTPGPDYGYTF | TGCGCCAGCAGCGGCGGGACGCCTGGTCCAGACTATGGCTACACCTTC
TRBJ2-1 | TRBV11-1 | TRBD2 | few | CASSPTSGQFNEQFF | TGTGCCAGCAGTCCAACTAGCGGACAATTCAATGAGCAGTTCTTC
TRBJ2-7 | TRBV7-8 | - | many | CASSRPGQGIYEQYF | TGTGCCAGCAGCCGCCCAGGGCAGGGAATCTACGAGCAGTACTTC
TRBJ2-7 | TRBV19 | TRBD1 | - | CASSMRTGAYEQYF | TGTGCCAGTAGTATGCGGACAGGGGCCTACGAGCAGTACTTC
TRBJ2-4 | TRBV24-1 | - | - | CATSDRKGRNIQYF | TGTGCCACCAGTGATCGTAAGGGGCGAAACATTCAGTACTTC
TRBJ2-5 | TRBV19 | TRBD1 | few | CASSTPGQGPKETQYF | TGTGCCAGTAGTACCCCGGGACAGGGACCCAAAGAGACCCAGTACTTC
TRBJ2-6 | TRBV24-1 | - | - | CATSDSRGPGANVLTF | TGTGCCACCAGTGATTCGCGAGGGCCTGGGGCCAACGTCCTGACTTTC
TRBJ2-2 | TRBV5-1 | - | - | CASSLNQGGELFF | TGCGCCAGCAGCTTGAATCAGGGCGGGGAGCTGTTTTTT
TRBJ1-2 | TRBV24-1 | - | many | CATRTSDRLGVYGYTF | TGTGCCACCCGCACTTCGGACCGGTTGGGCGTCTATGGCTACACCTTC
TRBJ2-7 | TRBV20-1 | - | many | CSATTRYSSYEQYF | TGCAGTGCTACCACCAGGTACAGTTCCTACGAGCAGTACTTC
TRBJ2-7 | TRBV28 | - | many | CASSFGVSYEQYF | TGTGCCAGCAGTTTCGGGGTCTCCTACGAGCAGTACTTC
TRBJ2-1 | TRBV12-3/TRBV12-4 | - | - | CASSLLGRGEQFF | TGTGCCAGCAGTTTACTCGGTCGGGGGGAGCAGTTCTTC
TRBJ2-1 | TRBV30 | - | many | CAWSLTPYNEQFF | TGTGCCTGGAGTCTCACCCCATACAATGAGCAGTTCTTC
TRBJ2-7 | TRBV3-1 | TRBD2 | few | CASSLTGTSGRTIYEQYF | TGTGCCAGCAGCTTGACCGGGACTAGCGGGAGGACTATCTACGAGCAGTACTTC
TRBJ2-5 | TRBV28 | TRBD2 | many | CASSPPGIAGRMGTQYF | TGTGCCAGCAGTCCCCCCGGGATAGCGGGGCGGATGGGGACCCAGTACTTC
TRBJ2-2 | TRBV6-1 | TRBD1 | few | CASSRRTGYTGELFF | TGTGCCAGCAGTAGGCGGACAGGGTATACCGGGGAGCTGTTTTTT
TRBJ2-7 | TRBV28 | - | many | CASMRRGLTYEQYF | TGTGCCAGCATGAGACGGGGACTTACCTACGAGCAGTACTTC
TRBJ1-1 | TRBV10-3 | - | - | CAISESWTPNTEAFF | TGTGCCATCAGTGAGTCGTGGACACCGAACACTGAAGCTTTCTTT
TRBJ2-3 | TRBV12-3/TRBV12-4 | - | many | CASSSADTQYF | TGTGCCAGCAGTTCCGCAGATACGCAGTATTTT
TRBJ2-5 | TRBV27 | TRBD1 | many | CATMDRGYAETQYF | TGTGCCACCATGGACAGGGGTTATGCTGAGACCCAGTACTTC
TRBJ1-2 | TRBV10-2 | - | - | CASSDKGISGYTF | TGCGCCAGCAGTGATAAGGGAATTAGTGGCTACACCTTC
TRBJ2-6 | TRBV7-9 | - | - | CASSLTTRGTGANVLTF | TGTGCCAGCAGCTTAACTACCAGGGGAACCGGGGCCAACGTCCTGACTTTC
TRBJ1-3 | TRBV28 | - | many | CASSLWSGVGNTIYF | TGTGCCAGCAGTTTGTGGTCTGGGGTGGGTAACACCATATATTTT
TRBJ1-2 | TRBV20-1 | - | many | CTTSRGDGYTF | TGCACCACCAGCCGGGGAGATGGCTACACCTTC
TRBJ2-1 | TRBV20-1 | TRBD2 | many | CSARLAGSYNEQFF | TGCAGTGCTCGACTAGCGGGCTCCTACAATGAGCAGTTCTTC
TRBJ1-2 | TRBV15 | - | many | CATSGAGRTNYGYTF | TGTGCCACCAGCGGCGCGGGACGGACAAACTATGGCTACACCTTC
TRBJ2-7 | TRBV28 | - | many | CASSFVPRGEQYF | TGTGCCAGCAGTTTCGTACCTCGAGGCGAGCAGTACTTC
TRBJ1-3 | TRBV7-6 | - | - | CASSLGAVRGNTIYF | TGTGCCAGCAGCTTAGGGGCAGTCCGTGGAAACACCATATATTTT
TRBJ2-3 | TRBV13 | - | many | CASSPALVLADTQYF | TGTGCCAGCAGCCCCGCCCTTGTTTTGGCAGATACGCAGTATTTT
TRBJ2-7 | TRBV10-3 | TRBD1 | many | CAISDGQGYEQYF | TGTGCCATCAGTGATGGACAGGGGTACGAGCAGTACTTC
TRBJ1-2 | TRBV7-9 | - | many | CASSFSGSGYGYTF | TGTGCCAGCAGCTTCAGCGGGTCCGGCTATGGCTACACCTTC
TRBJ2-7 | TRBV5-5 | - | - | CASSSDPGRGYEQYF | TGTGCCAGCAGCTCGGATCCAGGGCGAGGCTACGAGCAGTACTTC
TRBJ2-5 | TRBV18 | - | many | CASSPSREETQYF | TGTGCCAGCTCACCATCCCGGGAGGAGACCCAGTACTTC
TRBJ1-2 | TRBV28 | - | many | CASSLRGLANYGYTF | TGTGCCAGCAGTCTTCGGGGTTTAGCTAACTATGGCTACACCTTC
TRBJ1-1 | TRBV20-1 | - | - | CSARNLEGGAFF | TGCAGTGCTAGAAACCTCGAGGGAGGAGCTTTCTTT
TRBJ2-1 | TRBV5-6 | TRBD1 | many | CASSAGQGRTYNEQFF | TGTGCCAGCAGCGCCGGACAGGGGAGGACCTACAATGAGCAGTTCTTC
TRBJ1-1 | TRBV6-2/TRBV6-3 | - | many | CASSDNGRRTEAFF | TGTGCCAGCAGTGACAATGGGAGGCGAACTGAAGCTTTCTTT
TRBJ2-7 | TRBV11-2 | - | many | CASSLERTNEQYF | TGTGCCAGCAGCTTAGAAAGGACGAACGAGCAGTACTTC
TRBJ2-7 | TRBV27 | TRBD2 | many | CASSKGLAGVEQYF | TGTGCCAGCAGTAAGGGACTAGCGGGAGTCGAGCAGTACTTC
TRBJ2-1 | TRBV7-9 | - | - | CASSSPFGALHGTNEQFF | TGTGCCAGCAGCTCGCCATTCGGGGCCCTCCACGGGACCAATGAGCAGTTCTTC
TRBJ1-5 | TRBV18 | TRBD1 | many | CASSQGQGANQPQHF | TGTGCCAGCTCCCAAGGACAGGGTGCCAATCAGCCCCAGCATTTT
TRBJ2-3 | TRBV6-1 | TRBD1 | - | CASSEARWTGTDTQYF | TGTGCCAGCAGTGAAGCGCGGTGGACAGGGACAGATACGCAGTATTTT
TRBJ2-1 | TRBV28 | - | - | CASSLGEPYNEQFF | TGTGCCAGCAGTTTGGGGGAACCTTACAATGAGCAGTTCTTC
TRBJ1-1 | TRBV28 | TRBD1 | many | CASSSPRQGMNTEAFF | TGTGCCAGCAGTTCGCCCCGACAGGGGATGAACACTGAAGCTTTCTTT
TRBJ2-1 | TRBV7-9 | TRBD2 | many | CASRLTSGRSNEQFF | TGTGCCAGCAGATTGACTAGCGGGAGGTCGAATGAGCAGTTCTTC
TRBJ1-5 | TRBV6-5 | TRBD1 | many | CASSYWGQYDQPQHF | TGTGCCAGCAGTTACTGGGGACAGTATGATCAGCCCCAGCATTTT
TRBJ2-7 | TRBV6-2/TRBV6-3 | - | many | CASSYSVRWVYEQYF | TGTGCCAGCAGTTACTCGGTTCGATGGGTCTACGAGCAGTACTTC
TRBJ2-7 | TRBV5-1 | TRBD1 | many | CASSLHPGQGIYEQYF | TGCGCCAGCAGCTTACATCCGGGACAGGGAATCTACGAGCAGTACTTC
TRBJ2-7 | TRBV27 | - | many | CASSLFGGYEQYF | TGTGCCAGCAGTTTATTTGGGGGCTACGAGCAGTACTTC
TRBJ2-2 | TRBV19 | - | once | CASSVSGINTGELFF | TGTGCCAGTAGTGTATCCGGGATTAACACCGGGGAGCTGTTTTTT
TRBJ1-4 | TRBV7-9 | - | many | CASSLRDTNEKLFF | TGTGCCAGCAGCCTCAGGGATACTAATGAAAAACTGTTTTTT
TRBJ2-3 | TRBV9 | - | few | CASSPTGTYTQYF | TGTGCCAGCAGCCCGACCGGGACCTATACGCAGTATTTT
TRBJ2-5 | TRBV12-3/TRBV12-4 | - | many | CASTTSGGWETQYF | TGTGCCAGCACCACTTCGGGTGGGTGGGAGACCCAGTACTTC
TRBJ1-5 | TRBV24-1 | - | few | CATSDPYSQPQHF | TGTGCCACCAGTGACCCCTACTCTCAGCCCCAGCATTTT
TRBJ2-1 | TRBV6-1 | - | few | CASSPGTPNTYNEQFF | TGTGCCAGCAGCCCCGGGACTCCCAATACCTACAATGAGCAGTTCTTC
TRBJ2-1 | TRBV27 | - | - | CASSMRFAGLVYNEQFF | TGTGCCAGCAGTATGCGATTCGCGGGACTGGTCTACAATGAGCAGTTCTTC
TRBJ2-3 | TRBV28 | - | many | CASRIPTSTDTQYF | TGTGCCAGCAGAATCCCGACTAGCACAGATACGCAGTATTTT